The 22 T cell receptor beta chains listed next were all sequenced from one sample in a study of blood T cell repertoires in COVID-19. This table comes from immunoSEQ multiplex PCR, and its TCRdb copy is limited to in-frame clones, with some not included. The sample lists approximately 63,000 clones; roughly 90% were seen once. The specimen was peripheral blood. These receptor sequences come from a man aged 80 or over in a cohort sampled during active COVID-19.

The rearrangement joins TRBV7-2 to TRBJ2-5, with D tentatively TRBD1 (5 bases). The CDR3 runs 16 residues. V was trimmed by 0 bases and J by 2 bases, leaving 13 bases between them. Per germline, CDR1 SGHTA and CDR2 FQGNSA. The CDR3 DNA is TGTGCCAGCAGCTTAGCCCTATCGGCAGGGCAAGAGACCCAGTACTTC. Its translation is CASSLALSAGQETQYF.

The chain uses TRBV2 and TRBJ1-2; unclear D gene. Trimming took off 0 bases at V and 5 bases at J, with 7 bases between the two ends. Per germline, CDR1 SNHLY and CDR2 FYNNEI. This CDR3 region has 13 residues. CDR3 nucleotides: TGTGCCAGCAGTGAAGCGGCCAGTTATGGCTACACCTTC. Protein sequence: CASSEAASYGYTF.

The chain's CDR3 is CASSRDRGNYEQYF. CDR3 coding DNA: TGCGCCAGCAGCCGGGACAGGGGAAACTACGAGCAGTACTTC. This chain connects TRBV5-1 to TRBJ2-7; 10 bases map to TRBD1. The CDR3 consists of 14 residues. V shed 4 bases and J 3 bases; nucleotides not matched to a gene: 4. Germline assignment: CDR1 SGHRS and CDR2 YFSETQ.

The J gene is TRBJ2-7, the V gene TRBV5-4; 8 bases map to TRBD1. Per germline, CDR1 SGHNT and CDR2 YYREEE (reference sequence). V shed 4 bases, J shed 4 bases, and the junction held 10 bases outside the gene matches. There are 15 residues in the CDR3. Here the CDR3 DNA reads TGTGCCAGCAGCCACTCCCAGGGGGCTGGGTACGAGCAGTACTTC. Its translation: CASSHSQGAGYEQYF. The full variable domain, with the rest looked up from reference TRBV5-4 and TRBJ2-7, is ETGVTQSPTHLIKTRGQQVTLRCSSQSGHNTVSWYQQALGQGPQFIFQYYREEENGRGNFPPRFSGLQFPNYSSELNVNALELDDSALYLCASSHSQGAGYEQYFGPGTRLTVT.

CDR3 nucleotides: TGTGCCATCCGACCCGCAGGGATCAGTGGAAACACCATATATTTT. It translates to CAIRPAGISGNTIYF. V usage is TRBV10-3 and J usage is TRBJ1-3, with D perhaps matching TRBD1 (5 bases). V was cut by 8 bases and J by 3 bases, with 17 bases left in between. CDR1 and CDR2 (germline): ENHRY, SYGVKD. The CDR3 totals 15 residues.

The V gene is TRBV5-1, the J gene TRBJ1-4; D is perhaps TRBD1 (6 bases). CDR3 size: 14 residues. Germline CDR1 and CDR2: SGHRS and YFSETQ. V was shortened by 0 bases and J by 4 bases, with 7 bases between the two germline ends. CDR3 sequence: CASSLDRVNEKLFF. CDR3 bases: TGCGCCAGCAGCTTGGACAGGGTTAATGAAAAACTGTTTTTT.

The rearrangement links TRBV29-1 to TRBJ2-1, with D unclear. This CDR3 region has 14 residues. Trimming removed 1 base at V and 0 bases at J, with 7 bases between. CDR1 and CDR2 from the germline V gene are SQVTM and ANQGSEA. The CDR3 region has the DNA TGCAGCGTTGAAGCGGTAGTCTCCTACAATGAGCAGTTCTTC. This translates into CSVEAVVSYNEQFF.

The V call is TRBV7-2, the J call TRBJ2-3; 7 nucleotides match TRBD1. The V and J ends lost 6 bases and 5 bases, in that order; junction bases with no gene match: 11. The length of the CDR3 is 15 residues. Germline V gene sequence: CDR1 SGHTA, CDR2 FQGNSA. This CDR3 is CASRRYRGLVDTQYF. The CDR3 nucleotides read TGTGCCAGCAGACGGTACAGGGGTCTGGTAGATACGCAGTATTTT.

The CDR3 protein is CASSLAQGSDIQYF. DNA for the CDR3: TGTGCCAGCAGCTTAGCACAGGGTTCCGACATTCAGTACTTC. The rearrangement joins TRBV7-6 to TRBJ2-4; possible D gene TRBD1, 6 bases. Germline V gene data show CDR1 as SGHVS and CDR2 as FNYEAQ. With 0 bases removed from V and 8 bases from J, the gap between germline ends came to 11 bases. This CDR3 is 14 amino acids long.

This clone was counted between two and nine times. CDR3 loop: CASSSFGQGAQETQYF. CDR3 nucleotides: TGTGCCAGCAGCTCCTTCGGGCAGGGGGCCCAAGAGACCCAGTACTTC. V usage is TRBV5-8 and J usage is TRBJ2-5, with 8 bases matching TRBD1. The trim removed 3 bases at V and 1 base at J, leaving 8 bases unmatched. CDR3 length equals 16 residues. CDR1 and CDR2 (germline): SGHTS, YDEGEE.

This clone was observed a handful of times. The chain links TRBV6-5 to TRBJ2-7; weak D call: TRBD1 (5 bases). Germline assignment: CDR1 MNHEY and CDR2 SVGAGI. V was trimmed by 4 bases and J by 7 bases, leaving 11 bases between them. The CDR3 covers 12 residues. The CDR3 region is CASSFSGAEQYF. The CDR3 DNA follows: TGTGCCAGCAGTTTTTCTGGGGCTGAGCAGTACTTC.

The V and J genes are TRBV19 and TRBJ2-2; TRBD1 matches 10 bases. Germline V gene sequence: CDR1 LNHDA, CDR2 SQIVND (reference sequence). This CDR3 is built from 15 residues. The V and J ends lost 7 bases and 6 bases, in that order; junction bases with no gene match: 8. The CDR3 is CASTSGDRGSGELFF. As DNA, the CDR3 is TGTGCCAGTACCTCGGGGGACAGGGGATCCGGGGAGCTGTTTTTT.

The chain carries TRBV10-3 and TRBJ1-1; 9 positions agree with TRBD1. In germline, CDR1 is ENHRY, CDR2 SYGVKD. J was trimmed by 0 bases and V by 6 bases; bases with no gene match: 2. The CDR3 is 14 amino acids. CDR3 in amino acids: CAIRQGAVNTEAFF. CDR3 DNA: TGTGCCATCAGACAGGGGGCAGTGAACACTGAAGCTTTCTTT.

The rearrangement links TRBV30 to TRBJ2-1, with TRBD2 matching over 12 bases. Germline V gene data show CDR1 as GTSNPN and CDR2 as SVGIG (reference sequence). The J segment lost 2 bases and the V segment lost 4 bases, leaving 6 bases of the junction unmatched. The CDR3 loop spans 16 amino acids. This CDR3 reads CAWNRLAGEPYNEQFF. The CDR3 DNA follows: TGTGCCTGGAACCGACTAGCGGGAGAACCCTACAATGAGCAGTTCTTC.

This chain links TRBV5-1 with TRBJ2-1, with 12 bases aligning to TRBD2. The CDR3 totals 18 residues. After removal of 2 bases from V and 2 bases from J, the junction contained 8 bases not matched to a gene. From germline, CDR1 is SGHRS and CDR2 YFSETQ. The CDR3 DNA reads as TGCGCCAGCAGCTTACCATCCTCTAGCGGGAGGGCCTACAATGAGCAGTTCTTC. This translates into CASSLPSSSGRAYNEQFF.

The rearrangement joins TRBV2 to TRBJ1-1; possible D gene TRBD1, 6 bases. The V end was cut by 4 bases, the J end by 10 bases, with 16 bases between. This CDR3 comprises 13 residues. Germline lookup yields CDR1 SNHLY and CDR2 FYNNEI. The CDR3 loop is CASSVQGVLAAFF. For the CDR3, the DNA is TGTGCCAGCAGTGTACAGGGCGTATTGGCAGCTTTCTTT.

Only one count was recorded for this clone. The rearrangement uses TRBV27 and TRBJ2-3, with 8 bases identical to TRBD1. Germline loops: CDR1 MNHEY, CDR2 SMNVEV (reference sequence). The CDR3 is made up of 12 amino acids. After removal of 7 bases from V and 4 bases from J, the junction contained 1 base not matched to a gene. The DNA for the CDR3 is TGTGCCAGCAAGGACAGGGCAGATACGCAGTATTTT. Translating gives CASKDRADTQYF.

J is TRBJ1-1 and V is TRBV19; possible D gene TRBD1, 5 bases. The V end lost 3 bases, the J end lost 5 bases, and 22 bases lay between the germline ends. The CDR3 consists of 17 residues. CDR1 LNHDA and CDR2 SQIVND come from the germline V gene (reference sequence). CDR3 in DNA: TGTGCCAGTAGTATGGGTTACGCTCGTGGGGCCCGGACTGAAGCTTTCTTT. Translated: CASSMGYARGARTEAFF.

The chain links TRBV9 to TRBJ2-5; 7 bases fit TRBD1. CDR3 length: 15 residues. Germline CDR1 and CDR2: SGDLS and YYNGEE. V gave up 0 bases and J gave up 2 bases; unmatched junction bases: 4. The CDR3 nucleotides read TGTGCCAGCAGCGTAGTCGGGACAGAGCAAGAGACCCAGTACTTC. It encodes CASSVVGTEQETQYF.

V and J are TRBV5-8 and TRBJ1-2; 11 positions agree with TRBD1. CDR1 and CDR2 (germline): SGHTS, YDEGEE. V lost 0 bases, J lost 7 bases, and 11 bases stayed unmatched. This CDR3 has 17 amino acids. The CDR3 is CASSLVWTGGEAIGYTF. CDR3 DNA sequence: TGTGCCAGCAGCTTGGTTTGGACAGGGGGCGAGGCCATTGGCTACACCTTC.

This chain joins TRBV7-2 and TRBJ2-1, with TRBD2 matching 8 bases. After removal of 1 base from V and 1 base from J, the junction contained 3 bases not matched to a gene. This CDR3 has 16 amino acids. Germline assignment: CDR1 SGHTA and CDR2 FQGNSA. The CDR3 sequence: CASSLGSGGSYNEQFF. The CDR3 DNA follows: TGTGCCAGCAGCTTAGGTTCGGGGGGGTCCTACAATGAGCAGTTCTTC.

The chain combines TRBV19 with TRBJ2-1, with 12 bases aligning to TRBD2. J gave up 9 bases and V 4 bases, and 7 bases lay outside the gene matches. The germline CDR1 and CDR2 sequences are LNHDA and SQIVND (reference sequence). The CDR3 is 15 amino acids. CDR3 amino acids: CASSKSLAGGIEQFF. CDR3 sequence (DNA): TGTGCCAGTAGTAAGTCGCTAGCGGGGGGGATTGAGCAGTTCTTC.